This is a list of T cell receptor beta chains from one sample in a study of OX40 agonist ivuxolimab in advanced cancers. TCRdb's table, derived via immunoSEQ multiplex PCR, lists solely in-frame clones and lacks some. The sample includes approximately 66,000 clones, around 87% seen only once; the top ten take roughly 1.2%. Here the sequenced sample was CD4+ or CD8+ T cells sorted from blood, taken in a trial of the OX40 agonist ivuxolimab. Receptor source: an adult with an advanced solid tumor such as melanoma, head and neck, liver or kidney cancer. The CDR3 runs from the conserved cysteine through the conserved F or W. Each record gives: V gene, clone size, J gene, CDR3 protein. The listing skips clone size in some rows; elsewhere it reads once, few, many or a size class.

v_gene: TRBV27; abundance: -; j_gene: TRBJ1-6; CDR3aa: CASSRGLDGVSYNSPLHF
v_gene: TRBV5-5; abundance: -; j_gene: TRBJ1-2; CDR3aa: CASSPSPGGGYTF
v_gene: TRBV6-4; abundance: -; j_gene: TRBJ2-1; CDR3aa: CASSVETSGYNEQFF
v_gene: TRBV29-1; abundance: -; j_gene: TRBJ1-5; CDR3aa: CSVKERGGVGQPQHF
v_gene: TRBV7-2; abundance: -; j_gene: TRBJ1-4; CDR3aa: CASSFLYNEKLFF
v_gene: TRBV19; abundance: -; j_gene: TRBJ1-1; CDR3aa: CASSPPFGATEAFF
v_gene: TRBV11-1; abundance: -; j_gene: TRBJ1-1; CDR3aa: CASSRHPGGRGAEAFF
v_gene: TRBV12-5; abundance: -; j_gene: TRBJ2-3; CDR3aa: CASGLSSLASGGAETQYF
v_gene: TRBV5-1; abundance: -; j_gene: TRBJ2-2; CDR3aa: CASSLGGTNTGELFF
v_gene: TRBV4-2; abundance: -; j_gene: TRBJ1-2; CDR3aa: CASSQDAGKTNYGYTF
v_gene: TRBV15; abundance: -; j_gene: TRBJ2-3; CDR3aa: CATSLWGTGSITDTQYF
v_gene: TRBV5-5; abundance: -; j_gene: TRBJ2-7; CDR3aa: CASSTLGDRRSYEQYF
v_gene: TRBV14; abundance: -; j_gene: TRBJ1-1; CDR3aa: CASSHRGLAAEAFF
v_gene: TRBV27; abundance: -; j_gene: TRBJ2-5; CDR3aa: CASSLLGQETQYF
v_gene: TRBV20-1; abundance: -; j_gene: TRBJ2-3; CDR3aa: CSARVTDTQYF
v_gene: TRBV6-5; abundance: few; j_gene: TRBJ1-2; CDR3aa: CASSSSTNGYTF
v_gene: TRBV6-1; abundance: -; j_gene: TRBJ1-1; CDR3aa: CASSKGIPEAFF
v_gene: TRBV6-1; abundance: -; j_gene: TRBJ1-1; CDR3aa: CASSGEGLRRTEAFF